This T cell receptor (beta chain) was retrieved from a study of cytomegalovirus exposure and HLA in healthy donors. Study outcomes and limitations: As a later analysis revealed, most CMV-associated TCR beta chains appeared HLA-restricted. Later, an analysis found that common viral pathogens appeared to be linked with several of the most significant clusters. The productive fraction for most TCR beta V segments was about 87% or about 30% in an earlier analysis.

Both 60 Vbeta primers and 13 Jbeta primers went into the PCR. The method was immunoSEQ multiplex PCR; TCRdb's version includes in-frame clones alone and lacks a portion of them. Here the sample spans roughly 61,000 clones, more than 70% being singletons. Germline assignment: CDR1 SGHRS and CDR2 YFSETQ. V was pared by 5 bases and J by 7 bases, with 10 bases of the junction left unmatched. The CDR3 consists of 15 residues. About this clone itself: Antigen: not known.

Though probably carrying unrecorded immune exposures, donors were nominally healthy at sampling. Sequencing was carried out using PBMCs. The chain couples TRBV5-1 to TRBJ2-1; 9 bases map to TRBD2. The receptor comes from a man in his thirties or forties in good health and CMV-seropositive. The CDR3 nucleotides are TGCGCCAGCAGGGAGAGTCAGCGGGAGGCAAATGAGCAGTTCTTC. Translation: CASRESQREANEQFF.